The entry below gives a single TCR beta chain sequence along with its context. Its matching antigen is unknown. The data are from a study of beta chain features in type 1 diabetes. The study's findings and limits: Shorter templates may be favored by PCR, equally so in patients and controls.

Since all of the isolated RNA was reverse transcribed, expressed TCRB transcripts were what got sequenced. Clones were sequenced by immunoSEQ multiplex PCR, and TCRdb holds only the in-frame ones, with some missing. The sample lists just over 600,000 clones, about a sixth seen once, with about 0.097% in the top ten. V lost 4 bases to trimming and J lost 0 bases; unmatched junction nucleotides: 3. The length of the CDR3 is 15 residues. CDR1 SEHNR and CDR2 FQNEAQ come from the germline V gene (reference sequence). The sample was naive CD4+ T cells from blood. The V gene is TRBV7-9, the J gene TRBJ1-2; TRBD1 matches 9 bases. This receptor was taken from a man aged 18 to 29 in good health. CDR3 coding DNA: TGTGCCAGCAGCTGGGGACAGGGAGCTAACTATGGCTACACCTTC. The encoded protein is CASSWGQGANYGYTF.